Below are 30 T cell receptor beta chains sequenced from a single sample in a study of CXCR3-negative and CXCR3-positive naive CD8 T cells. Preparation of TRB cDNA libraries relied on 5' RACE carrying UMI labels. TCRdb re-called the 5' RACE reads, yielding one record per CDR3 amino acid sequence without DNA. The sample totals roughly 41,000 distinct CDR3 sequences. The sequenced material came from memory CD8+ T cells from blood. The receptors come from a human donor in good health. Some clones in this sample may be carry-over from other donors' samples.

V usage is TRBV7-3 and J usage is TRBJ2-3; TCRdb gives TRBD2 as the D gene, but with no DNA this cannot be confirmed. The germline gives CDR1 SGHTA, CDR2 FQGTGA. CDR3 length: 15 residues. CDR3 residues: CASSLGGASSDTQYF. Together with reference TRBV7-3 and TRBJ2-3, the CDR3 gives the full variable domain: GAGVSQTPSNKVTEKGKYVELRCDPISGHTALYWYRQSLGQGPEFLIYFQGTGAADDSGLPNDRFFAVRPEGSVSTLKIQRTERGDSAVYLCASSLGGASSDTQYFGPGTRLTVL.

CDR3 residues: CAISESRLAGDSYEQYF. The chain joins TRBV10-3 to TRBJ2-7; TCRdb selects TRBD2, and the lack of DNA leaves this call unchecked. Germline-derived CDR1 and CDR2 are ENHRY and SYGVKD. This CDR3 has 17 amino acids.

V is TRBV29-1 and J is TRBJ2-3; TCRdb designates TRBD1, a call that cannot be tested without DNA. Germline values: CDR1 SQVTM, CDR2 ANQGSEA. This CDR3 is 12 amino acids long. The chain's CDR3 is CSVDGRGDTQYF.

The chain is built from TRBV10-2 and TRBJ1-1. The CDR3 is made up of 14 amino acids. Germline V CDR1 and CDR2: WSHSY, SAAADI. CDR3 amino acids: CASSRGVADTEAFF.

The genes are TRBV6-2 or TRBV6-3 and TRBJ2-3; there is no DNA to check the TCRdb D call of TRBD1. There are 16 residues in the CDR3. The germline CDR1 and CDR2 sequences are MNHEY and SVGEGT. The CDR3 loop is CASSPLDRASTDTQYF.

V is TRBV19 and J is TRBJ1-1; no DNA is available, so the TRBD1 call from TCRdb remains unchecked. The CDR3 has 15 residues. Germline lookup yields CDR1 LNHDA and CDR2 SQIVND (reference sequence). The CDR3 loop is CASSGSATGNTEAFF.

The V gene is TRBV29-1, the J gene TRBJ2-7. Germline-derived CDR1 and CDR2 are SQVTM and ANQGSEA. This CDR3 has 12 amino acids. The CDR3 loop is CSVLTDRDEQYF.

The chain uses TRBV29-1 and TRBJ1-2; without DNA, the TCRdb call of TRBD1 cannot be checked. CDR3 length: 12 amino acids. Germline lookup yields CDR1 SQVTM and CDR2 ANQGSEA. The CDR3 sequence: CSVEGPGTGYTF. Drawing the rest from reference TRBV29-1 and TRBJ1-2, the complete variable domain is SAVISQKPSRDICQRGTSLTIQCQVDSQVTMMFWYRQQPGQSLTLIATANQGSEATYESGFVIDKFPISRPNLTFSTLTVSNMSPEDSSIYLCSVEGPGTGYTFGSGTRLTVV.

This rearrangement joins TRBV20-1 to TRBJ2-1; TCRdb picks TRBD1, but there is no DNA to check that call. The CDR3 runs 17 residues. Per germline, CDR1 DFQATT and CDR2 SNEGSKA (reference sequence). CDR3: CSARAPRGESSYNEQFF.

The chain joins TRBV29-1 to TRBJ2-1; TCRdb gives TRBD2 as the D gene, but with no DNA this cannot be confirmed. Germline V gene sequence: CDR1 SQVTM, CDR2 ANQGSEA. This CDR3 contains 17 residues. CDR3 residues: CSVEDPGTSGPYNEQFF.

This chain links TRBV6-5 with TRBJ2-7; the TCRdb call, TRBD1, lacks DNA for checking. The CDR3 is made up of 12 amino acids. Germline loops: CDR1 MNHEY, CDR2 SVGAGI. The CDR3 here is CASSGDGYEQYF.

The genes are TRBV7-9 and TRBJ1-1. This CDR3 has 12 amino acids. Germline V gives CDR1 SEHNR, CDR2 FQNEAQ (reference sequence). CDR3 loop: CASSIQNTEAFF.

The V gene is TRBV6-2 or TRBV6-3, the J gene TRBJ2-1. This CDR3 has 14 residues. Germline loops: CDR1 MNHEY, CDR2 SVGEGT. The CDR3 region is CASSKDTAFDEQFF.

J is TRBJ2-5 and V is TRBV27; as DNA is missing, the TRBD2 call by TCRdb cannot be tested. The germline V gene encodes CDR1 MNHEY and CDR2 SMNVEV (reference sequence). The CDR3 totals 14 residues. This CDR3 reads CASSSLAGQETQYF.

The gene calls are TRBV10-3 and TRBJ1-5. There are 15 residues in the CDR3. CDR1 ENHRY and CDR2 SYGVKD come from the germline V gene. CDR3 sequence reads: CAISYVQGSNQPQHF.

This chain joins TRBV29-1 and TRBJ2-1; TCRdb proposes TRBD1, but this gene call is untestable without DNA. Germline lookup yields CDR1 SQVTM and CDR2 ANQGSEA. This CDR3 comprises 16 residues. CDR3 region: CSAHSGNGRGTYEQFF.

V and J are TRBV2 and TRBJ2-1; the TCRdb D gene call, TRBD2, has no DNA to confirm it. Germline V CDR1 and CDR2: SNHLY, FYNNEI. The CDR3 consists of 14 residues. CDR3 sequence reads: CASRGTSAFNEQFF.

The V and J genes are TRBV7-9 and TRBJ1-5; TCRdb's assignment of TRBD1 cannot be checked, as there is no DNA. There are 15 residues in the CDR3. Germline values: CDR1 SEHNR, CDR2 FQNEAQ (reference sequence). CDR3 loop: CASSLPGSSNQPQHF.

The rearrangement joins TRBV29-1 to TRBJ1-2; TCRdb reports TRBD1, a call that lacks DNA to check it against. Germline V gene data show CDR1 as SQVTM and CDR2 as ANQGSEA. The CDR3 consists of 11 residues. CDR3 sequence: CSVWQGDGYTF.

The V call is TRBV5-6, the J call TRBJ2-6. CDR1 is SGHDT and CDR2 is YYEEEE in the germline V gene. The CDR3 has 13 amino acids. The CDR3 loop is CASSLTGANVLTF.

The chain uses TRBV4-1 and TRBJ2-1; the TRBD1 assignment by TCRdb is unverifiable without DNA. CDR1 is MGHRA, CDR2 YSYEKL, per germline. The CDR3 is 15 amino acids. This CDR3 is CASSQGQGFFDEQFF.

The chain couples TRBV6-2 or TRBV6-3 to TRBJ1-6; without DNA, the TCRdb call of TRBD1 cannot be checked. CDR1 MNHEY and CDR2 SVGEGT come from the germline V gene. CDR3 length: 14 residues. The CDR3 loop is CASTPVGHSSPLHF.

The rearrangement joins TRBV6-5 to TRBJ2-3; TCRdb's D gene call, TRBD2, goes unchecked for lack of DNA. Looked up from germline, CDR1 is MNHEY and CDR2 is SVGAGI. The CDR3 contains 15 residues. The CDR3 spells CASSYCGRSTDTQYF.

This chain joins TRBV6-2 or TRBV6-3 and TRBJ2-1; TCRdb gives TRBD2 as the D gene, but with no DNA this cannot be confirmed. Per the germline V gene, CDR1 is MNHEY and CDR2 is SVGEGT. The CDR3 extends over 16 amino acids. CDR3: CASSYSSSGFYAEQFF.

This chain connects TRBV5-1 to TRBJ2-7; TCRdb proposes TRBD1, but this gene call is untestable without DNA. The germline gives CDR1 SGHRS, CDR2 YFSETQ. The CDR3 runs to 15 residues. CDR3: CASSLVGTGHNEQYF.

This chain connects TRBV27 to TRBJ1-4. The CDR3 runs 12 residues. Per germline, CDR1 MNHEY and CDR2 SMNVEV (reference sequence). This chain's CDR3 is CASGRLNEKLFF.

This chain connects TRBV7-2 to TRBJ2-7; TCRdb indicates TRBD2, and absent DNA this call remains unverified. Germline V gene sequence: CDR1 SGHTA, CDR2 FQGNSA. This CDR3 region has 16 residues. CDR3 region: CASSSRTSGGTYEQYF.

This CDR3 is CASSYPSGLAAYEQYF. The chain combines TRBV28 with TRBJ2-7; TCRdb reports TRBD2, a call that lacks DNA to check it against. The germline gives CDR1 MDHEN, CDR2 SYDVKM. CDR3 size: 16 residues. Variable domain in full (rest from reference TRBV28 and TRBJ2-7): DVKVTQSSRYLVKRTGEKVFLECVQDMDHENMFWYRQDPGLGLRLIYFSYDVKMKEKGDIPEGYSVSREKKERFSLILESASTNQTSMYLCASSYPSGLAAYEQYFGPGTRLTVT.

The V call is TRBV4-3, the J call TRBJ1-2; TCRdb selects TRBD1, and the lack of DNA leaves this call unchecked. This CDR3 spans 14 amino acids. Germline CDR1 and CDR2: LGHNA and YSLEER. The CDR3 region is CASSQDQGTYGYTF.

J is TRBJ2-1 and V is TRBV11-3; the TRBD2 assignment by TCRdb is unverifiable without DNA. Germline values: CDR1 SGHNT, CDR2 YENEEA. There are 16 residues in the CDR3. The CDR3 loop is CASSSTSGHPINEQFF.